These T cell receptor beta chains were read from a single sample in a study of regulatory T cells in long-lasting Graves disease. A single record per CDR3 protein comes from TCRdb applying MiXCR to the multiplex PCR reads. The table records about 660,000 distinct CDR3 sequences, approximately 31% of them present only once. The sequenced sample was peripheral blood mononuclear cells (PBMCs), obtained when the disease was refractory, from a patient treated with antithyroid drugs. These receptors were obtained from a female donor with Graves disease. CDR3s include the opening cysteine and the closing phenylalanine or tryptophan. Fields, in order: clone size, D gene, V gene, J gene, CDR3 protein, CDR3 DNA. The D gene is left open where the match is weak. Only some rows state a clone size, as once, few, many or a class for expanded clones.

clone size: .
D gene: TRBD1
V gene: TRBV24-1
J gene: TRBJ1-2
CDR3 protein: CATSAQGASGYTF
CDR3 DNA: TGTGCCACCAGTGCCCAGGGGGCGTCTGGCTACACCTTC

clone size: few
D gene: .
V gene: TRBV11-2
J gene: TRBJ2-3
CDR3 protein: CASRRPGVNTDTQYF
CDR3 DNA: TGTGCCAGCAGGCGCCCCGGGGTCAACACAGATACGCAGTATTTT

clone size: .
D gene: .
V gene: TRBV19
J gene: TRBJ1-5
CDR3 protein: CASSIAPAGAGNQPQHF
CDR3 DNA: TGTGCCAGTAGTATAGCTCCCGCAGGGGCCGGGAATCAGCCCCAGCATTTT

clone size: many
D gene: .
V gene: TRBV11-2
J gene: TRBJ2-7
CDR3 protein: CASSLDTSYEQYF
CDR3 DNA: TGTGCCAGCAGCTTGGACACTTCCTACGAGCAGTACTTC

clone size: few
D gene: TRBD1
V gene: TRBV13
J gene: TRBJ2-6
CDR3 protein: CASSLERGGAGANVLTF
CDR3 DNA: TGTGCCAGCAGCTTAGAGCGAGGGGGCGCTGGGGCCAACGTCCTGACTTTC

clone size: .
D gene: TRBD2
V gene: TRBV15
J gene: TRBJ2-3
CDR3 protein: CATSLGTSGNTDTQYF
CDR3 DNA: TGTGCCACCAGCCTAGGGACTAGCGGGAACACAGATACGCAGTATTTT

clone size: .
D gene: .
V gene: TRBV12-5
J gene: TRBJ1-1
CDR3 protein: CASGFRSTEAFF
CDR3 DNA: TGTGCTAGTGGTTTCAGGAGCACTGAAGCTTTCTTT

clone size: .
D gene: .
V gene: TRBV6-1
J gene: TRBJ2-2
CDR3 protein: CASSQDLVTGELFF
CDR3 DNA: TGTGCCAGCAGTCAAGATCTTGTCACCGGGGAGCTGTTTTTT

clone size: few
D gene: TRBD2
V gene: TRBV7-6
J gene: TRBJ2-5
CDR3 protein: CASRVYVTSGIETQYF
CDR3 DNA: TGTGCCAGCAGGGTTTACGTGACTAGCGGGATTGAGACCCAGTACTTC

clone size: many
D gene: TRBD2
V gene: TRBV12-3/TRBV12-4
J gene: TRBJ2-5
CDR3 protein: CASSSSAGGQETQYF
CDR3 DNA: TGTGCCAGCAGCTCTTCAGCGGGAGGCCAAGAGACCCAGTACTTC

clone size: .
D gene: .
V gene: TRBV6-2/TRBV6-3
J gene: TRBJ1-2
CDR3 protein: CASNRGGNNYGYTF
CDR3 DNA: TGTGCCAGCAACCGCGGCGGTAACAACTATGGCTACACCTTC

clone size: .
D gene: .
V gene: TRBV20-1
J gene: TRBJ2-5
CDR3 protein: CSAPSPGSIGAETQYF
CDR3 DNA: TGCAGTGCCCCCAGCCCAGGGTCAATCGGGGCGGAGACCCAGTACTTC

clone size: .
D gene: .
V gene: TRBV5-6
J gene: TRBJ2-4
CDR3 protein: CASRSGGGSKNIQYF
CDR3 DNA: TGTGCCAGCAGAAGTGGGGGAGGATCCAAAAACATTCAGTACTTC

clone size: .
D gene: .
V gene: TRBV29-1
J gene: TRBJ1-2
CDR3 protein: CSVEAVRTYGYTF
CDR3 DNA: TGCAGCGTTGAAGCAGTACGGACGTATGGCTACACCTTC

clone size: few
D gene: .
V gene: TRBV5-1
J gene: TRBJ1-2
CDR3 protein: CASSLGVGNGYTF
CDR3 DNA: TGCGCCAGCAGCCTGGGGGTGGGGAATGGCTACACCTTC

clone size: few
D gene: TRBD1
V gene: TRBV7-2
J gene: TRBJ1-1
CDR3 protein: CASSLGAGRRGLGEAFF
CDR3 DNA: TGTGCCAGCAGCTTAGGGGCCGGGCGAAGGGGGCTGGGTGAAGCTTTCTTT

clone size: .
D gene: TRBD2
V gene: TRBV6-4
J gene: TRBJ2-7
CDR3 protein: CASSETSGRDYEQYF
CDR3 DNA: TGTGCCAGCAGTGAAACTAGCGGGAGGGACTACGAGCAGTACTTC

clone size: .
D gene: .
V gene: TRBV19
J gene: TRBJ2-7
CDR3 protein: CASKSSDISSYEQYF
CDR3 DNA: TGTGCCAGTAAGTCGTCGGACATTAGCTCCTACGAGCAGTACTTC

clone size: .
D gene: .
V gene: TRBV5-1
J gene: TRBJ2-7
CDR3 protein: CASSPRTEFYEQYF
CDR3 DNA: TGCGCCAGCAGCCCAAGGACAGAGTTCTACGAGCAGTACTTC

clone size: once
D gene: TRBD1
V gene: TRBV29-1
J gene: TRBJ1-2
CDR3 protein: CSVPTGGAGYTF
CDR3 DNA: TGCAGCGTGCCGACAGGGGGTGCTGGCTACACCTTC

clone size: few
D gene: .
V gene: TRBV20-1
J gene: TRBJ1-1
CDR3 protein: CSARAPQWRNTEAFF
CDR3 DNA: TGCAGTGCTAGAGCCCCCCAGTGGCGGAACACTGAAGCTTTCTTT

clone size: .
D gene: .
V gene: TRBV7-7
J gene: TRBJ2-2
CDR3 protein: CASSLATPGSGELFF
CDR3 DNA: TGTGCCAGCAGCTTAGCAACTCCAGGATCCGGGGAGCTGTTTTTT

clone size: many
D gene: .
V gene: TRBV6-1
J gene: TRBJ2-7
CDR3 protein: CASRRGLRDEQYF
CDR3 DNA: TGTGCCAGCAGAAGGGGACTTCGGGACGAGCAGTACTTC

clone size: few
D gene: TRBD2
V gene: TRBV30
J gene: TRBJ2-7
CDR3 protein: CAWNYGGRAYEQYF
CDR3 DNA: TGTGCCTGGAATTATGGCGGGAGGGCATACGAGCAGTACTTC

clone size: .
D gene: TRBD2
V gene: TRBV6-1
J gene: TRBJ2-7
CDR3 protein: CASSRLAGGLEQYF
CDR3 DNA: TGTGCCAGCAGTAGACTAGCGGGAGGGCTCGAGCAGTACTTC

clone size: .
D gene: .
V gene: TRBV6-2/TRBV6-3
J gene: TRBJ1-1
CDR3 protein: CASSPWGASEAFF
CDR3 DNA: TGTGCCAGCAGTCCTTGGGGGGCTTCTGAAGCTTTCTTT

clone size: .
D gene: TRBD1
V gene: TRBV6-1
J gene: TRBJ1-5
CDR3 protein: CASRPTGDQPQHF
CDR3 DNA: TGTGCCAGCAGACCGACAGGGGATCAGCCCCAGCATTTT

clone size: .
D gene: .
V gene: TRBV27
J gene: TRBJ1-1
CDR3 protein: CASSPPGRRAFF
CDR3 DNA: TGTGCCAGCAGCCCCCCGGGGCGGAGAGCTTTCTTT

clone size: .
D gene: .
V gene: TRBV29-1
J gene: TRBJ1-2
CDR3 protein: CSVEAAFGYTF
CDR3 DNA: TGCAGCGTTGAAGCCGCATTTGGCTACACCTTC

clone size: many
D gene: TRBD2
V gene: TRBV29-1
J gene: TRBJ2-7
CDR3 protein: CSVEGGGSYEQYF
CDR3 DNA: TGCAGCGTTGAAGGGGGCGGGAGTTACGAGCAGTACTTC

clone size: few
D gene: .
V gene: TRBV6-1
J gene: TRBJ1-4
CDR3 protein: CASSARGANEKLFF
CDR3 DNA: TGTGCCAGCAGTGCTCGGGGCGCTAATGAAAAACTGTTTTTT

clone size: .
D gene: .
V gene: TRBV5-6
J gene: TRBJ1-6
CDR3 protein: CASSLDRTHNSPLHF
CDR3 DNA: TGTGCCAGCAGCTTGGACAGAACCCATAATTCACCCCTCCACTTT

clone size: many
D gene: .
V gene: TRBV6-1
J gene: TRBJ2-7
CDR3 protein: CASSEGDGRSYEQYF
CDR3 DNA: TGTGCCAGCAGTGAGGGGGACGGACGGAGCTACGAGCAGTACTTC

clone size: .
D gene: .
V gene: TRBV11-2
J gene: TRBJ1-2
CDR3 protein: CASSLDPRTGLGYTF
CDR3 DNA: TGTGCCAGCAGCTTAGACCCCCGGACCGGCCTAGGCTACACCTTC

clone size: .
D gene: .
V gene: TRBV3-1
J gene: TRBJ1-5
CDR3 protein: CASSQGRQGNQPQHF
CDR3 DNA: TGTGCCAGCAGCCAAGGGCGACAGGGCAATCAGCCCCAGCATTTT

clone size: many
D gene: .
V gene: TRBV6-1
J gene: TRBJ1-5
CDR3 protein: CASSEFGLESQPQHF
CDR3 DNA: TGTGCCAGCAGTGAATTCGGGCTAGAAAGTCAGCCCCAGCATTTT

clone size: .
D gene: .
V gene: TRBV5-6
J gene: TRBJ1-5
CDR3 protein: CASSLALQGRGNQPQHF
CDR3 DNA: TGTGCCAGCAGCTTAGCTCTCCAGGGAAGGGGCAATCAGCCCCAGCATTTT

clone size: .
D gene: TRBD1
V gene: TRBV5-1
J gene: TRBJ1-1
CDR3 protein: CASSTGTGIMNTEAFF
CDR3 DNA: TGCGCCAGCAGCACCGGGACAGGGATCATGAACACTGAAGCTTTCTTT

clone size: once
D gene: TRBD1
V gene: TRBV7-9
J gene: TRBJ2-2
CDR3 protein: CASGPEGATGELFF
CDR3 DNA: TGTGCCAGCGGCCCCGAGGGGGCGACCGGGGAGCTGTTTTTT

clone size: few
D gene: .
V gene: TRBV6-1
J gene: TRBJ1-3
CDR3 protein: CASSSPGGGVASSGNTIYF
CDR3 DNA: TGTGCCAGCAGCTCCCCGGGCGGGGGAGTTGCCTCCTCGGGAAACACCATATATTTT

clone size: .
D gene: .
V gene: TRBV6-2/TRBV6-3
J gene: TRBJ2-5
CDR3 protein: CASSYSSEQETQYF
CDR3 DNA: TGTGCCAGCAGTTACTCGTCAGAACAAGAGACCCAGTACTTC

clone size: .
D gene: TRBD1
V gene: TRBV29-1
J gene: TRBJ1-2
CDR3 protein: CSVTGGLLDGYTF
CDR3 DNA: TGCAGCGTTACAGGGGGCCTACTGGATGGCTACACCTTC

clone size: .
D gene: .
V gene: TRBV20-1
J gene: TRBJ1-5
CDR3 protein: CSASPRNQPQHF
CDR3 DNA: TGCAGTGCTAGCCCCAGAAATCAGCCCCAGCATTTT

clone size: .
D gene: TRBD1
V gene: TRBV30
J gene: TRBJ1-5
CDR3 protein: CAWDPGQYSNQPQHF
CDR3 DNA: TGTGCCTGGGATCCGGGACAGTATAGCAATCAGCCCCAGCATTTT

clone size: few
D gene: TRBD1
V gene: TRBV30
J gene: TRBJ2-7
CDR3 protein: CALRDSYYEQYF
CDR3 DNA: TGTGCCCTCCGGGACAGCTACTACGAGCAGTACTTC

clone size: .
D gene: TRBD2
V gene: TRBV5-4
J gene: TRBJ2-2
CDR3 protein: CASSKGLAGGTGELFF
CDR3 DNA: TGTGCCAGCAGCAAGGGACTAGCGGGAGGTACCGGGGAGCTGTTTTTT

clone size: .
D gene: TRBD1
V gene: TRBV6-1
J gene: TRBJ1-2
CDR3 protein: CASSEPGQGNGYTF
CDR3 DNA: TGTGCCAGCAGTGAACCGGGACAGGGGAACGGCTACACCTTC

clone size: .
D gene: .
V gene: TRBV5-1
J gene: TRBJ2-7
CDR3 protein: CASAGPLYEQYF
CDR3 DNA: TGCGCCAGCGCGGGTCCCCTCTACGAGCAGTACTTC

clone size: .
D gene: .
V gene: TRBV5-1
J gene: TRBJ1-4
CDR3 protein: CASSIRREKLFF
CDR3 DNA: TGCGCCAGCAGCATCCGACGCGAAAAACTGTTTTTT

clone size: .
D gene: .
V gene: TRBV28
J gene: TRBJ2-5
CDR3 protein: CASSYPSAETQYF
CDR3 DNA: TGTGCCAGCAGTTATCCTAGCGCCGAGACCCAGTACTTC

clone size: few
D gene: .
V gene: TRBV29-1
J gene: TRBJ1-2
CDR3 protein: CSVEDPWLNYGYTF
CDR3 DNA: TGCAGCGTTGAAGATCCGTGGCTGAACTATGGCTACACCTTC

clone size: many
D gene: TRBD1
V gene: TRBV28
J gene: TRBJ1-1
CDR3 protein: CASSSYRGHNEAFF
CDR3 DNA: TGTGCCAGCAGTTCATACAGGGGGCACAATGAAGCTTTCTTT

clone size: many
D gene: .
V gene: TRBV27
J gene: TRBJ1-5
CDR3 protein: CASSPGNGGIRPQHF
CDR3 DNA: TGTGCCAGCAGTCCGGGAAACGGGGGTATTCGGCCCCAGCATTTT

clone size: .
D gene: .
V gene: TRBV19
J gene: TRBJ1-4
CDR3 protein: CASSIRAGGSEKLFF
CDR3 DNA: TGTGCCAGTAGTATAAGAGCGGGAGGGTCCGAAAAACTGTTTTTT

clone size: few
D gene: .
V gene: TRBV6-5
J gene: TRBJ1-2
CDR3 protein: CASSYSGQPGYTF
CDR3 DNA: TGTGCCAGCAGTTACTCGGGGCAGCCGGGCTACACCTTC

clone size: few
D gene: TRBD2
V gene: TRBV20-1
J gene: TRBJ2-7
CDR3 protein: CSGRTGGTSGDSYEQYF
CDR3 DNA: TGCAGTGGCAGGACGGGGGGCACTAGCGGGGACTCCTACGAGCAGTACTTC

clone size: few
D gene: .
V gene: TRBV7-9
J gene: TRBJ1-2
CDR3 protein: CASSFGRETTF
CDR3 DNA: TGTGCCAGCAGCTTCGGACGGGAAACCACCTTC